This T cell receptor (beta chain) was captured by sequencing in a study of blood T cell repertoires in COVID-19. Background on the study: The study drew acute and convalescent COVID-19 samples from the United States, Italy and Spain. PBMCs, B-cell-depleted T cells, or T cells provided the cDNA or gDNA that made up the material.

In the original workflow: Estimates of nucleated cell counts were drawn from the amplification of reference gene primers. The protocol was immunoSEQ multiplex PCR, while the TCRdb copy is restricted to in-frame clones and leaves out a portion. V, J and clone size derive from that table, while D and trimming were established from the DNA sequence. Counted here are about 440,000 clones, about 87% occurring once; the ten biggest clones make up around an eighth. The Seattle patients, enrolled during active infection, were followed longitudinally. V lost 6 bases, J lost 4 bases, and 10 bases stayed unmatched. This CDR3 spans 15 amino acids. The germline V gene encodes CDR1 MNHEY and CDR2 SVGAGI.

The TCR was taken from a woman aged 50 to 60 with COVID-19, enrolled during active disease. The chain has TRBV6-5 and TRBJ2-7; the match to TRBD1 covers 9 bases. The material sequenced was peripheral blood. The CDR3 sequence is CASSAEPGQGYEQYF. Here the CDR3 DNA reads TGTGCCAGCAGCGCCGAGCCGGGACAGGGTTACGAGCAGTACTTC.